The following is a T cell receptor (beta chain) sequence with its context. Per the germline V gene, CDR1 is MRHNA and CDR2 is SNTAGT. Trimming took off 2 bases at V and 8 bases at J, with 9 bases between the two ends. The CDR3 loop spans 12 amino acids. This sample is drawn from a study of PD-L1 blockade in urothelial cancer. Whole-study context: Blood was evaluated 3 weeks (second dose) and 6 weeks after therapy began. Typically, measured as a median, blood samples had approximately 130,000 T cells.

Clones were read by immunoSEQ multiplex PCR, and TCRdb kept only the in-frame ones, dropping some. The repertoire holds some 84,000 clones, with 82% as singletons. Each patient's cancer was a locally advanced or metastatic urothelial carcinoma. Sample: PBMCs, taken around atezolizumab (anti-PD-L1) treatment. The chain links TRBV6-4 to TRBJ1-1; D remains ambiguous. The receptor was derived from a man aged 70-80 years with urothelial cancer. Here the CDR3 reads CASSDPRGEAFF. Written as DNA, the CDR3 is TGTGCCAGCAGTGACCCAAGAGGAGAAGCTTTCTTT.